The clone carrying this T cell receptor beta chain was picked up many times. Its antigen is undetermined. This sample is part of a study of beta chain bispecific antibodies for T cell cancers. Study information: Surface TRBV12 (TRBV12-3) was on Jurkat, TRBV5-5 on HPB-ALL. Study-level points and caveats: The leukemia cells, rather than normal T cells, gave most of the targeted TRBV signal. An anti-TRBV5-5 antibody cross-reacts with the highly similar TRBV5-6.

The germline V gene encodes CDR1 SGHTA and CDR2 FQGTGA. The germline V and J ends were trimmed by 1 base and 4 bases, with 7 bases remaining between them. The CDR3 runs 14 residues. TCRdb reprocessed the 5' RACE reads with MiXCR, giving one entry per CDR3 protein. The sample comprises 20,000 to 25,000 distinct CDR3 sequences, approximately 2.5% of which are singletons, and roughly 29% rests with the top ten. Either OKT3 anti-CD3 antibody or CD3/CD28 beads expanded T cells from blood mononuclear cells over roughly three days. The receptor was derived from a human donor in good health. Some clones in this sample may be carry-over from other donors' samples. The sequenced material came from healthy donor T cells cultured with leukemia cells. The gene calls are TRBV7-3 and TRBJ2-2, with a possible D match to TRBD2 (6 bases). CDR3 in DNA: TGTGCCAGCAGCTTAATCGGGGGCACCGGGGAGCTGTTTTTT. As protein: CASSLIGGTGELFF.